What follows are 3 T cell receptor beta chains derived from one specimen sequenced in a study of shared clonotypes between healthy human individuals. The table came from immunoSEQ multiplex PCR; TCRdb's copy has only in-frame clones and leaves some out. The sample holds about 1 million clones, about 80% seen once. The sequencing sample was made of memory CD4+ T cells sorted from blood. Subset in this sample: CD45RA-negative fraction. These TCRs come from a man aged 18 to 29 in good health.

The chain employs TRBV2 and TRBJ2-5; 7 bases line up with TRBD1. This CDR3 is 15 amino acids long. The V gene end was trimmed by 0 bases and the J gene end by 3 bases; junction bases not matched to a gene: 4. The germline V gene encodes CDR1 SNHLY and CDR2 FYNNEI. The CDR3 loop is CASSEARGREETQYF. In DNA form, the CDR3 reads TGTGCCAGCAGTGAAGCAAGGGGGCGAGAAGAGACCCAGTACTTC.

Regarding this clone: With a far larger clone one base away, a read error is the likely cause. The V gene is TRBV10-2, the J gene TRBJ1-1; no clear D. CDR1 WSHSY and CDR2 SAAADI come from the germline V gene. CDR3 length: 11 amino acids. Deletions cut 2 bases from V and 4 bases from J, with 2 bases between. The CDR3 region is CASSEGTEAFF. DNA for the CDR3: TGCGCCAGCAGTGAGGGCACTGAAGCTTTCTTT.

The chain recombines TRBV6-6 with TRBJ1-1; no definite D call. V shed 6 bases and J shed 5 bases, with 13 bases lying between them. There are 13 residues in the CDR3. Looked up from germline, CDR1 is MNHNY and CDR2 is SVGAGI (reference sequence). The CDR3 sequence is CASSQIVGTEAFF. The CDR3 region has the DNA TGTGCCAGCAGCCAAATCGTCGGGACTGAAGCTTTCTTT.